These 26 T cell receptor beta chains share one sample of origin, sequenced in a study of T-cell memory formation after mild COVID-19. TCRdb processed the 5' RACE reads anew with MiXCR; each CDR3 protein has one entry. This table holds about 290,000 distinct CDR3 sequences, around a sixth found once. Source material: PBMCs or a T cell subset sorted from them (not recorded which). The receptors were gathered from a young man who had mild COVID-19 (a few samples of this study predate the infection). Cell type and time point are not known.

At least ten counts were recorded for this clonotype. The gene calls are TRBV10-3 and TRBJ2-7; D uncertain. The CDR3 sequence is 12 residues long. CDR1 and CDR2 from the germline V gene are ENHRY and SYGVKD. The germline V and J ends were trimmed by 3 bases and 4 bases, with 7 bases remaining between them. The CDR3 protein is CAISDNGYEQYV. The CDR3 nucleotides are TGTGCCATCAGTGACAACGGATACGAGCAGTACGTC.

This clonotype showed up many times. This chain uses TRBV7-8 with TRBJ2-7, with a weak D call TRBD1 (6 bases). Per the germline V gene, CDR1 is SGHVS and CDR2 is FQNEAQ. CDR3 size: 15 residues. Trimming shortened V by 3 bases and J by 0 bases, and 12 bases separated the two germline ends. This CDR3 reads CASSLLLGASYEQYF. The CDR3 nucleotides are TGTGCCAGCAGCTTGCTCTTGGGGGCCTCCTACGAGCAGTACTTC.

The CDR3 DNA is TGTGCCAGCAGCGGCGGGACGCTAGCGAGCACAGATACGCAGTATTTT. It translates to CASSGGTLASTDTQYF. V gene TRBV5-5 combines with J gene TRBJ2-3; D is possibly TRBD2 (6 bases). V shed 4 bases and J shed 0 bases, with 15 bases lying between them. CDR1 and CDR2 from the germline V gene are SGHKS and YYEKEE (reference sequence). The CDR3 extends over 16 amino acids.

The V and J genes are TRBV6-2 or TRBV6-3 and TRBJ2-3; no reliable D call. Trimming cost V 8 bases and J 0 bases, with 12 bases left between them. Germline-derived CDR1 and CDR2 are MNHEY and SVGEGT. This CDR3 region has 14 residues. CDR3 DNA sequence: TGTGCCAGCGGAGAGGTCAGTAGCACAGATACGCAGTATTTT. Translation: CASGEVSSTDTQYF.

The chain has TRBV5-1 and TRBJ1-2, with D perhaps TRBD1 (5 bases). The CDR3 is 13 amino acids. Looked up from germline, CDR1 is SGHRS and CDR2 is YFSETQ. Deletions cut 5 bases from V and 7 bases from J, with 15 bases between. CDR3 residues: CASRGTAKIGYTF. The CDR3 nucleotides are TGCGCCAGCAGGGGGACCGCAAAAATTGGCTACACCTTC. Using reference TRBV5-1 and TRBJ1-2 for the parts outside the CDR3, the full variable domain is KAGVTQTPRYLIKTRGQQVTLSCSPISGHRSVSWYQQTPGQGLQFLFEYFSETQRNKGNFPGRFSGRQFSNSRSEMNVSTLELGDSALYLCASRGTAKIGYTFGSGTRLTVV.

The chain couples TRBV20-1 to TRBJ2-2; 10 positions match TRBD2. Germline loops: CDR1 DFQATT, CDR2 SNEGSKA (reference sequence). With 5 bases clipped from V and 6 bases from J, the junction kept 6 bases outside the gene matches. The length of the CDR3 is 14 residues. The CDR3 protein is CSAPSGGAAGELFF. The CDR3 DNA reads TGCAGTGCTCCGAGCGGGGGGGCCGCCGGGGAGCTGTTTTTT.

The gene calls are TRBV4-1 and TRBJ2-1; no firm D call. This CDR3 is 16 amino acids long. Per the germline V gene, CDR1 is MGHRA and CDR2 is YSYEKL. Trimming left V 0 bases short and J 8 bases short, with 17 bases between. The CDR3 DNA is TGCGCCAGCAGCCAAGAACAAGGCTCCCCCGCTGATGAGCAGTTCTTC. Translated: CASSQEQGSPADEQFF.

This clonotype was detected a few times. The chain is built from TRBV6-5 and TRBJ1-5; the D is unclear. Per the germline V gene, CDR1 is MNHEY and CDR2 is SVGAGI. This CDR3 comprises 13 residues. The ends were cut back, 2 bases at V and 6 bases at J, with 8 bases in the middle. This chain's CDR3 is CASSYGQSQPQHF. CDR3 nucleotide sequence: TGTGCCAGCAGTTACGGCCAGTCTCAGCCCCAGCATTTT.

In its sample, this clonotype was seen a few times. This chain connects TRBV28 to TRBJ2-7, with TRBD1 identical over 7 bases. Germline V CDR1 and CDR2: MDHEN, SYDVKM. This CDR3 has 13 residues. The V segment lost 5 bases and the J segment 6 bases; nucleotides outside the gene matches: 7. Here the CDR3 DNA reads TGTGCCAGCAGTCGGGACAGACTCGGCGAGCAGTACGTC. Translated, it gives CASSRDRLGEQYV.

The chain has TRBV18 and TRBJ1-5, with 9 nucleotides matching TRBD1. Germline V gene lookup returns CDR1 KGHSH and CDR2 LQKENI. The J segment lost 4 bases and the V segment lost 3 bases, leaving 10 bases of the junction unmatched. This CDR3 contains 17 residues. The CDR3 DNA reads as TGTGCCAGCTCACCCCCAGGCGGGACAGGGAGAAATCAGCCCCAGCATTTT. Protein sequence: CASSPPGGTGRNQPQHF.

This clonotype has a count of ten or more. The CDR3 protein is CASSQRDFSDTQYF. In nucleotides, the CDR3 is TGTGCCAGCAGCCAACGGGACTTCTCAGATACGCAGTATTTT. V is TRBV3-1 and J is TRBJ2-3, with a tentative D call TRBD2 (6 bases). The V and J ends lost 2 bases and 4 bases respectively, with 10 bases between them. Germline CDR1 reads LGHDT; CDR2 reads YNNKEL (reference sequence). The CDR3 is 14 residues long.

V usage is TRBV6-5 and J usage is TRBJ1-5; no reliable D call. The CDR3 sequence is 13 residues long. V was clipped by 9 bases and J by 7 bases, with 16 bases between them. The germline V gene encodes CDR1 MNHEY and CDR2 SVGAGI. CDR3 coding DNA: TGTGCCAGTTCGGGCCGGGTCGGGCAGCCCCAGCATTTT. Translation: CASSGRVGQPQHF.

The J gene is TRBJ2-1, the V gene TRBV7-2; TRBD2 matches at 8 bases. The CDR3 is 16 amino acids. V shed 8 bases and J 7 bases; nucleotides not matched to a gene: 16. Germline CDR1 reads SGHTA; CDR2 reads FQGNSA. The DNA for the CDR3 is TGTGCCAGCTTATCCCGGGGAGCGGGGGACCCTAATGAGCAGTTCTTC. Amino acids: CASLSRGAGDPNEQFF.

This clonotype was observed at least ten times. The chain recombines TRBV7-2 with TRBJ2-1; 7 nucleotides line up with TRBD1. The CDR3 sequence is 15 residues long. Germline V gene lookup returns CDR1 SGHTA and CDR2 FQGNSA. Unmatched junction bases numbered 11, after V lost 8 bases and J lost 4 bases. Here the CDR3 reads CASGKGAMLYNEQFF. In nucleotides, the CDR3 is TGTGCCAGCGGCAAGGGGGCAATGTTATACAATGAGCAGTTCTTC.

V usage is TRBV29-1 and J usage is TRBJ2-5; D ambiguous. The CDR3 spans 11 residues. Germline-derived CDR1 and CDR2 are SQVTM and ANQGSEA. Deletions cut 3 bases from V and 4 bases from J, with 6 bases between. The CDR3, as DNA: TGCAGCGTTGATAATCTAGAGACCCAGTACTTC. This encodes CSVDNLETQYF.

This clonotype was detected many times. The chain has TRBV5-1 and TRBJ2-5; a possible D gene is TRBD2 (7 bases). Germline V gives CDR1 SGHRS, CDR2 YFSETQ. V dropped 4 bases and J dropped 1 base, with 14 bases sitting between them. The CDR3 spans 15 residues. CDR3 loop: CASSARRGGQETQYF. The CDR3 DNA reads as TGCGCCAGCAGCGCCCGAAGGGGGGGCCAAGAGACCCAGTACTTC. Based on the CDR3 plus reference TRBV5-1 and TRBJ2-5, the full variable domain is KAGVTQTPRYLIKTRGQQVTLSCSPISGHRSVSWYQQTPGQGLQFLFEYFSETQRNKGNFPGRFSGRQFSNSRSEMNVSTLELGDSALYLCASSARRGGQETQYFGPGTRLLVL.

This clonotype has only a few counts. The chain is built from TRBV5-1 and TRBJ1-1; D perhaps matches TRBD1 (5 bases). Germline values: CDR1 SGHRS, CDR2 YFSETQ. V shed 8 bases and J shed 0 bases, with 11 bases lying between them. CDR3 length: 13 residues. The CDR3 coding sequence is TGCGCCAGTATTGGAGGGGTGAACACTGAAGCTTTCTTT. Translated, it gives CASIGGVNTEAFF.

The sample holds many counts of this clonotype. The chain has TRBV5-1 and TRBJ2-7; D not certain. The CDR3 loop spans 15 amino acids. Germline values: CDR1 SGHRS, CDR2 YFSETQ. Trimming pared 4 bases from V and 0 bases from J, leaving 14 bases between. The CDR3 region is CASSLGPESSYEQYF. The CDR3 DNA sequence: TGCGCCAGCAGCCTCGGTCCTGAAAGCTCCTACGAGCAGTACTTC.

Details on this clonotype: One base away lies a much larger clone, so this may be a sequencing read error. The J gene is TRBJ2-5, the V gene TRBV7-3; D not certain. The CDR3 runs 13 residues. The V end was cut by 6 bases, the J end by 0 bases, with 8 bases between. Germline CDR1 reads SGHTA; CDR2 reads FQGTGA. The CDR3 spells CASSSRHQETQYF. CDR3 nucleotides: TGTGCCAGCAGTTCTCGACACCAAGAGACCCAGTACTTC. The full variable domain, its missing parts supplied by reference TRBV7-3 and TRBJ2-5, is GAGVSQTPSNKVTEKGKYVELRCDPISGHTALYWYRQSLGQGPEFLIYFQGTGAADDSGLPNDRFFAVRPEGSVSTLKIQRTERGDSAVYLCASSSRHQETQYFGPGTRLLVL.

This clonotype was counted a few times. This chain links TRBV7-9 with TRBJ2-2; no reliable D call. Trimming took 5 bases from V and 6 from J, leaving 7 bases between them. Germline V gene data show CDR1 as SEHNR and CDR2 as FQNEAQ (reference sequence). CDR3 size: 12 residues. CDR3 bases: TGTGCCAGCAGCCCCTTGGCCGGGGAGCTGTTTTTT. Encoded protein: CASSPLAGELFF.

The chain recombines TRBV9 with TRBJ2-2; TRBD1 agrees at 7 bases. CDR3 size: 15 residues. Germline trimming cut 4 bases from V and 4 bases from J; bases unmatched to any gene: 7. Per the germline V gene, CDR1 is SGDLS and CDR2 is YYNGEE. The CDR3: CASSLDRVSTGELFF. CDR3 sequence (DNA): TGTGCCAGCAGCCTAGACAGGGTTAGCACCGGGGAGCTGTTTTTT.

The chain couples TRBV27 to TRBJ1-1, with TRBD1 as a possible D gene (5 bases). The CDR3 runs 14 residues. The germline V gene encodes CDR1 MNHEY and CDR2 SMNVEV (reference sequence). Between the trimmed V and J ends, which lost 6 bases and 0 bases, there was a span of 11 bases. The CDR3 DNA is TGTGCCAGCAGGGAGACAGATATGAACACTGAAGCTTTCTTT. Translated, it gives CASRETDMNTEAFF.

This clonotype showed up many times. The rearrangement uses TRBV15 and TRBJ1-3, with D unresolved. Between the trimmed V and J ends, which lost 1 base and 2 bases, there was a span of 9 bases. CDR3 length: 15 amino acids. Per germline, CDR1 LNHNV and CDR2 YYDKDF (reference sequence). CDR3 coding DNA: TGTGCCACCAGCAGAGTTGGCGGGGCTGGAAACACCATATATTTT. As protein: CATSRVGGAGNTIYF.

The chain uses TRBV7-8 and TRBJ2-1; TRBD2 agrees at 9 bases. Per germline, CDR1 SGHVS and CDR2 FQNEAQ. The ends lost 3 bases at V and 4 bases at J; junction bases unmatched: 10. The CDR3 runs to 17 residues. CDR3 bases: TGTGCCAGCAGCTTCTTTCAAGCGGGGGGATCTTACAATGAGCAGTTCTTC. It translates to CASSFFQAGGSYNEQFF.

This chain uses TRBV6-2 or TRBV6-3 with TRBJ2-5, with D unresolved. Germline V gene lookup returns CDR1 MNHEY and CDR2 SVGEGT. The length of the CDR3 is 12 residues. Trimming pared 4 bases from V and 7 bases from J, leaving 10 bases between. DNA for the CDR3: TGTGCCAGCAGTTCACGGGTCGGGACCCAGTACTTC. Encoded protein: CASSSRVGTQYF.

This chain uses TRBV30 with TRBJ1-1, with D perhaps TRBD1 (5 bases). Germline V lookup: CDR1 GTSNPN, CDR2 SVGIG (reference sequence). V lost 4 bases and J 3 bases, leaving 12 bases between the germline ends. CDR3 size: 13 residues. This CDR3 reads CAWTCGGHTEAFF. The CDR3 DNA sequence: TGTGCCTGGACCTGTGGGGGACACACTGAAGCTTTCTTT.